This T cell receptor beta chain was identified during a study of CD4+ T cells in melanoma. V lost 4 bases and J lost 7, with 9 bases in between. The V gene's germline CDR1 is SGHRS and CDR2 YFSETQ. The CDR3 runs 12 residues. Assay: immunoSEQ multiplex PCR; the TCRdb copy retains only in-frame clones and omits some. The top ten hold about 11% of the sample, which has roughly 50,000 clones, roughly nine tenths seen once. Sequenced: peripheral blood. This TCR derives from a human donor with melanoma. The V and J genes are TRBV5-1 and TRBJ2-1, with D hard to call. CDR3 bases: TGCGCCAGCAGCAGAGACGGAAATGAGCAGTTCTTC. Translating gives CASSRDGNEQFF.